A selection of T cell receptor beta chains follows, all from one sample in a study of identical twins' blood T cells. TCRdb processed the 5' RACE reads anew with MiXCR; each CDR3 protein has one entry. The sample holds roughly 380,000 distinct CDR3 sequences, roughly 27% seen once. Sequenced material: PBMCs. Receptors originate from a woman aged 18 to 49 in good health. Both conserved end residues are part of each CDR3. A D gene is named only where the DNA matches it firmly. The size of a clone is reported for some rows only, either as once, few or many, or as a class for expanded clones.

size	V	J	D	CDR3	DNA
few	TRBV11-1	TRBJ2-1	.	CASSLTYQWGSYNEQFF	TGTGCCAGCAGCTTAACATATCAATGGGGTTCCTACAATGAGCAGTTCTTC
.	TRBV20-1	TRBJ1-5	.	CSALGGAEDQPQHF	TGCAGTGCTCTGGGGGGGGCCGAAGATCAGCCCCAGCATTTT
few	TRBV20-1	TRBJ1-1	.	CSASVGRMNTEAFF	TGCAGTGCCTCCGTTGGACGGATGAACACTGAAGCTTTCTTT
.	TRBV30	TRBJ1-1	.	CAWSVMVGTEAFF	TGTGCCTGGAGTGTAATGGTGGGGACTGAAGCTTTCTTT
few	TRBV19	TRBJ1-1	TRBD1	CASRGQTKTEAFF	TGTGCCAGTCGGGGACAGACAAAAACTGAAGCTTTCTTT
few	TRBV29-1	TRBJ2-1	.	CSVEWDSTYNEQFF	TGCAGCGTTGAGTGGGACTCCACCTACAATGAGCAGTTCTTC
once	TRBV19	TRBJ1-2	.	CASSIGRAANYGYAF	TGTGCCAGTAGTATAGGAAGAGCGGCGAACTATGGCTACGCCTTC
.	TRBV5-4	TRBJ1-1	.	CASSLDGRQRNTEAFF	TGTGCCAGCAGCTTGGATGGAAGACAGAGGAACACTGAAGCTTTCTTT
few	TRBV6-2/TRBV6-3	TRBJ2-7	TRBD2	CASTEPGLADYEQYF	TGTGCCAGCACGGAGCCGGGACTAGCAGACTACGAGCAGTACTTC
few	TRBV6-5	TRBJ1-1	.	CASSFTGTPRGAFF	TGTGCCAGCAGTTTCACAGGGACCCCTCGGGGAGCTTTCTTT
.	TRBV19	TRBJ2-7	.	CASSIGSSYEQYF	TGTGCCAGTAGTATCGGGAGCTCCTACGAGCAGTACTTC
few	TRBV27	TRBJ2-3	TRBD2	CASKFLSRDYTDTQYF	TGTGCCAGCAAATTTTTAAGCCGGGACTACACAGATACGCAGTATTTT
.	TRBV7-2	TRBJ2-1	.	CASSFPSGNEQFF	TGTGCCAGCAGCTTCCCCTCAGGAAATGAGCAGTTCTTC
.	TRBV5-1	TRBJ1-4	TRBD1	CASSYGTATNEKLFF	TGCGCCAGCAGCTACGGGACAGCAACTAATGAAAAACTGTTTTTT
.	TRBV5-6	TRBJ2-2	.	CASSFLGTLITGELFF	TGTGCCAGCAGCTTTCTCGGGACTCTTATCACCGGGGAGCTGTTTTTT
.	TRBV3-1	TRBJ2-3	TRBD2	CASSRTGLAGDTQYF	TGTGCCAGCAGCCGCACGGGACTAGCGGGAGATACGCAGTATTTT
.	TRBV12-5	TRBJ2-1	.	CASGLVSEQFF	TGTGCTAGTGGTCTAGTAAGTGAGCAGTTCTTC
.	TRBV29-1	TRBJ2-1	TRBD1	CSVVRDSRPLNEQFF	TGCAGCGTGGTCAGGGACAGCCGGCCCCTCAATGAGCAGTTCTTC
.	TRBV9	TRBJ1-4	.	CASSVDWSEKLFF	TGTGCCAGCAGCGTAGATTGGAGCGAAAAACTGTTTTTT
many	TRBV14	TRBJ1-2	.	CASSPAAYGYTF	TGTGCCAGCAGCCCAGCCGCGTATGGCTACACCTTC
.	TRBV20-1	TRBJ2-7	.	CSADGGAFEQYF	TGCAGTGCCGACGGGGGAGCCTTCGAGCAGTACTTC
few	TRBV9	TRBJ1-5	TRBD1	CASSGGGSQPQHF	TGTGCCAGCAGCGGAGGGGGCAGTCAGCCCCAGCATTTT
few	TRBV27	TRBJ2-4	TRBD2	CASSLTGGLAKNIQYF	TGTGCCAGCAGTTTAACGGGGGGGTTGGCCAAAAACATTCAGTACTTC
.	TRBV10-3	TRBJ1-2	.	CAISEPPPGRGYGYTF	TGTGCCATCAGTGAGCCCCCTCCCGGGAGAGGCTATGGCTACACCTTC
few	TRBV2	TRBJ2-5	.	CASVDSEYQETQYF	TGTGCCAGCGTCGACTCCGAGTACCAAGAGACCCAGTACTTC
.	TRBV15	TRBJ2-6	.	CATSRDYGTGANVPTF	TGTGCCACCAGCAGAGATTATGGGACCGGGGCCAACGTCCCGACTTTC
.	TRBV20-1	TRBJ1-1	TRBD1	CSAASGGYGEAFF	TGCAGTGCTGCCTCAGGGGGTTATGGAGAAGCTTTCTTT
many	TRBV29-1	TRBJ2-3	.	CSVEIATDTQYF	TGCAGCGTTGAGATAGCGACAGATACGCAGTATTTT
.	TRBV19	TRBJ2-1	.	CAGSTPGLQALQFF	TGTGCCGGCTCCACCCCGGGCCTCCAGGCGTTGCAGTTCTTC
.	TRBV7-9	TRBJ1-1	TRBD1	CASSITGTGGNEAFF	TGTGCCAGCAGCATTACCGGGACAGGGGGAAATGAAGCTTTCTTT
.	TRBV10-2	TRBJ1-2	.	CASSDLRVEGYGYTF	TGCGCCAGCAGTGACCTGAGGGTGGAGGGGTATGGCTACACCTTC